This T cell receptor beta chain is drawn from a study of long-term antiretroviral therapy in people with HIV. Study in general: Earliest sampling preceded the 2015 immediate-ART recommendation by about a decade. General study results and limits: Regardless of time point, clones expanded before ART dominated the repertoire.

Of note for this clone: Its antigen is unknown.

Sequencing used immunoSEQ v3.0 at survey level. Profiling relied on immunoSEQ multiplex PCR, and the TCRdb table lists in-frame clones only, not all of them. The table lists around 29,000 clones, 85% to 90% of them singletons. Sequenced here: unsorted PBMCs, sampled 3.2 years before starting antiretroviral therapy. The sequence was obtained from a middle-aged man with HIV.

CDR3 sequence reads: CASSLGGQLLTEAFF. Written as DNA, the CDR3 is TGTGCCAGCAGTTTAGGCGGACAACTTCTTACTGAAGCTTTCTTT. The chain recombines TRBV27 with TRBJ1-1; a possible D gene is TRBD1 (5 bases). Germline assignment: CDR1 MNHEY and CDR2 SMNVEV (reference sequence). The CDR3 consists of 15 residues. Trimming stripped 2 bases from V and 5 bases from J, with 15 bases between.